This is a list of T cell receptor beta chains from one sample in a study of blood T cell repertoires in COVID-19. Sequencing was performed with immunoSEQ multiplex PCR; in TCRdb, only in-frame clones are kept and a portion is missing. This table has about 140,000 clones, around 83% appearing once. Material for sequencing was peripheral blood. These receptors were collected from a woman of 80 years or more with acute or convalescent COVID-19. The CDR3 runs from the conserved cysteine through the conserved F or W. D genes are given only for firm matches. Clone size, where shown, is once, few, many, or a class for clones that have expanded.

length,D,V,size,J,DNA,CDR3
14,TRBD2,TRBV6-5,NA,TRBJ2-1,TGTGCCAGCAGTTCTCTCAGCGGGGACAATGAGCAGTTCTTC,CASSSLSGDNEQFF
14,TRBD1,TRBV5-4,NA,TRBJ2-5,TGTGCCAGCAGCTTGGGACAGGGGGAAGAGACCCAGTACTTC,CASSLGQGEETQYF
12,NA,TRBV18,NA,TRBJ1-2,TGTGCCAGCTCACCAAACGGGGATGGCTACACCTTC,CASSPNGDGYTF
14,TRBD1,TRBV4-1,NA,TRBJ2-5,TGCGCCAGCAGCCAGCCTAGACAGGGCAGGACCCAGTACTTC,CASSQPRQGRTQYF
19,NA,TRBV4-1,NA,TRBJ2-4,TGCGCCAGCAGCCAGGCCCCCCCGTTGGGAGGCCGGCCCAAAAACATTCAGTACTTC,CASSQAPPLGGRPKNIQYF
10,NA,TRBV19,NA,TRBJ2-5,TGTGCCAGCGGGAGAGAGACCCAGTACTTC,CASGRETQYF
17,TRBD1,TRBV27,NA,TRBJ2-2,TGTGCCAGCAGTTTATCCCCGGGACAGGGAAACACCGGGGAGCTGTTTTTT,CASSLSPGQGNTGELFF
15,TRBD2,TRBV9,NA,TRBJ2-3,TGTGCCAGCAGCGTAGTCAGCGGGGCCACAGATACGCAGTATTTT,CASSVVSGATDTQYF
15,TRBD1,TRBV6-1,NA,TRBJ1-2,TGTGCCAGCAGTGAAGGGAGGGGGCCAGCCTATGGCTACACCTTC,CASSEGRGPAYGYTF
17,NA,TRBV18,NA,TRBJ1-3,TGTGCCAGCTCACCAGTCGCCGTGGGGGGTACGGGAAACACCATATATTTT,CASSPVAVGGTGNTIYF
16,NA,TRBV5-1,once,TRBJ2-1,TGCGCCAGCAGCTTGGCCGAGGCAGGGACTTACAATGAGCAGTTCTTC,CASSLAEAGTYNEQFF
14,TRBD1,TRBV11-2,NA,TRBJ1-6,TGTGCCAGCAGCCCGGGCAGGGGGAATTCACCCCTCCACTTT,CASSPGRGNSPLHF
14,NA,TRBV18,NA,TRBJ2-7,TGTGCCAGCTCACCAGGAGGAGGCTCCTACGAGCAGTACTTC,CASSPGGGSYEQYF
17,TRBD1,TRBV5-1,NA,TRBJ1-5,TGCGCCAGCAGCTTGGGTGGGGCACAGGGGGTTGGGCAGCCCCAGCATTTT,CASSLGGAQGVGQPQHF
13,NA,TRBV6-5,NA,TRBJ2-7,TGTGCCAGCAGCATCGAACAGGGCTACGAGCAGTACTTC,CASSIEQGYEQYF
12,NA,TRBV24-1,NA,TRBJ2-3,TGTGCCACCAGTGATTCTTTAGATACGCAGTATTTT,CATSDSLDTQYF
14,TRBD1,TRBV7-2,NA,TRBJ1-6,TGTGCCAGCAGCTTCAACAGGGGGAATTCACCCCTCCACTTT,CASSFNRGNSPLHF
13,NA,TRBV28,NA,TRBJ1-1,TGTGCCAGCATCGACACAGGGTACACTGAAGCTTTCTTT,CASIDTGYTEAFF
13,NA,TRBV28,NA,TRBJ1-5,TGTGCCAGCACCAAGACAGTAAATCAGCCCCAGCATTTT,CASTKTVNQPQHF
14,TRBD1,TRBV28,once,TRBJ2-2,TGTGCCCTGTCTGGGACAGGTCGCACCGGGGAGCTGTTTTTT,CALSGTGRTGELFF
15,NA,TRBV5-5,NA,TRBJ1-1,TGTGCCAGCAGCTCCAGACAGGCGACGAACACTGAAGCTTTCTTT,CASSSRQATNTEAFF
16,NA,TRBV4-1,NA,TRBJ2-7,TGCGCCAGCAGCCAAGGGGTGCGGGGGCGGGCCTACGAGCAGTACTTC,CASSQGVRGRAYEQYF
14,NA,TRBV5-1,once,TRBJ1-1,TGCGCCAGCAGCTTTGGGGCCCTCGGGACTGAAGCTTTCTTT,CASSFGALGTEAFF
13,NA,TRBV10-1,NA,TRBJ2-5,TGCGCCAGCAGTGTCACTTTCCAAGAGACCCAGTACTTC,CASSVTFQETQYF
14,NA,TRBV27,few,TRBJ1-4,TGTGCCAGCACCCCTACAGCAACTAATGAAAAACTGTTTTTT,CASTPTATNEKLFF
13,NA,TRBV28,NA,TRBJ2-7,TGTGCCAGCAGATATACTGGAGACTACGAGCAGTACTTC,CASRYTGDYEQYF
14,NA,TRBV5-6,NA,TRBJ1-1,TGTGCCAGCAGCCCGGGAAGTGGGATTCTTGGAGCTTTCTTT,CASSPGSGILGAFF
10,NA,TRBV20-1,NA,TRBJ2-1,TGCAGTGCCCGTAGCTATGAGCAGTTCTTC,CSARSYEQFF
14,NA,TRBV3-1/TRBV3-2,NA,TRBJ2-7,TGTGCCAGCAGCCCCGGGGTACGCCTCTACGAGCAGTACTTC,CASSPGVRLYEQYF
13,TRBD2,TRBV28,once,TRBJ2-4,TGTGCCAGCAGTTGGGCGGGGGAAAACATTCAGTACTTC,CASSWAGENIQYF
13,NA,TRBV11-2,NA,TRBJ2-5,TGTGCCAGCAGCTTAGGGGCCGCCGAGACCCAGTACTTC,CASSLGAAETQYF
14,TRBD1,TRBV2,NA,TRBJ2-7,TGTGCCAGCAGAGCCGGGACAGGGATCTACGAGCAGTACTTC,CASRAGTGIYEQYF
16,NA,TRBV30,NA,TRBJ1-4,TGTGCCTGGGATTACAATACCGGGACTTATAATGAAAAACTGTTTTTT,CAWDYNTGTYNEKLFF
13,NA,TRBV5-1,NA,TRBJ2-2,TGCGCCAGCAGCTGGGACTTCACCGGGGAGCTGTTTTTT,CASSWDFTGELFF
15,TRBD2,TRBV28,many,TRBJ2-1,TGTGCCAGCAGTAGGCTAAGCGGGAGTTTGGATGAGCAGTTCTTC,CASSRLSGSLDEQFF
15,NA,TRBV7-9,NA,TRBJ2-2,TGTGCCTTCGCCCTCCCCGGGGGTTGGGCCGGGGAGCTGTTTTTT,CAFALPGGWAGELFF
15,NA,TRBV3-1/TRBV3-2,NA,TRBJ1-6,TGTGCCAGCAGCCAAGCGGACACCGGCGGTTCACCCCTCCACTTT,CASSQADTGGSPLHF
16,TRBD2,TRBV7-9,NA,TRBJ2-1,TGTGCCAGCAGCTTAGCCTCCGGGACTAGCGGTAATGAGCAGTTCTTC,CASSLASGTSGNEQFF
14,NA,TRBV18,NA,TRBJ2-1,TGTGCCAGCTCACCAGCGACTTCCTACAATGAGCAGTTCTTC,CASSPATSYNEQFF
14,NA,TRBV5-1,NA,TRBJ1-4,TGCGCCAGCAGCGCCCGGGGGTTTAATGAAAAACTGTTTTTT,CASSARGFNEKLFF
15,TRBD1,TRBV24-1,NA,TRBJ1-3,TGTGCCACCAGTGATTTCTACAGGGGGGGAAACACCATATATTTT,CATSDFYRGGNTIYF
14,NA,TRBV2,NA,TRBJ2-3,TGTGCCAGCAGTGATGCGGGGTACACAGATACGCAGTATTTT,CASSDAGYTDTQYF
14,TRBD2,TRBV19,NA,TRBJ2-1,TGTGCCAGTAGTATCCGACTAGCGGGGCATGAGCAGTTCTTC,CASSIRLAGHEQFF
18,TRBD1,TRBV19,once,TRBJ2-1,TGTGCCAGTAGTATTGTCGGGTTCGGGACAGGCTCCTACAATGAGCAGTTCTTC,CASSIVGFGTGSYNEQFF
13,NA,TRBV28,once,TRBJ1-2,TGTGCCAGCAGTTCCACAGTTAACTATGGCTACACCTTC,CASSSTVNYGYTF
14,TRBD2,TRBV7-9,NA,TRBJ2-5,TGTGCCAGCAGCTTAGCGGGAGGGTTTGAGACCCAGTACTTC,CASSLAGGFETQYF
13,TRBD1,TRBV19,once,TRBJ1-4,TGTGCCAGCTCGGGACAGGCTACTCAAAAACTGTTTTTT,CASSGQATQKLFF
18,TRBD2,TRBV27,NA,TRBJ2-1,TGTGCCAGCAGTTTAATGCGGGGGGAGTGGGGCTCCTACAATGAGCAGTTCTTC,CASSLMRGEWGSYNEQFF
13,NA,TRBV5-1,NA,TRBJ1-2,TGCGCCAGCAGCCCGACAGAGAACTATGGCTACACCTTC,CASSPTENYGYTF
14,NA,TRBV27,once,TRBJ1-1,TGTGCCAGCAGTCGTTACCCTGGGGGGACTGAAGCTTTCTTT,CASSRYPGGTEAFF
15,TRBD1,TRBV7-2,NA,TRBJ1-4,TGTGCCAGCAGCTTGCGAGGGGACAGGGATGAAAAACTGTTTTTT,CASSLRGDRDEKLFF
13,NA,TRBV13,NA,TRBJ2-3,TGTGCCAGCCACCGACAGTTCACAGATACGCAGTATTTT,CASHRQFTDTQYF
14,NA,TRBV27,NA,TRBJ1-1,TGTGCCAGCAAGCCCCCTGGGGGCGGAACTGAAGCTTTCTTT,CASKPPGGGTEAFF
16,TRBD1,TRBV4-1,NA,TRBJ1-2,TGCGCCAGCAGCCGCTATCCGGGACAGCCAAACTATGGCTACACCTTC,CASSRYPGQPNYGYTF